These 23 T cell receptor beta chains were all obtained from the same sample, sequenced in a study of regulatory T cells in long-lasting Graves disease. Time point reported: persistent/refractory GD, antithyroid drugs over 5 years with positive TRAb. The TCR library was prepared using RNA isolated from PBMCs. Both iRepertoire HTBI primers and Arm-PCR of CDR3 regions were used to build the TCR beta libraries. Each CDR3 protein is one row after TCRdb ran MiXCR on the multiplex PCR reads. The sample has about 290,000 distinct CDR3 sequences, around 23% seen once. Specimen: peripheral blood mononuclear cells (PBMCs), collected when the disease was refractory, from a patient treated with antithyroid drugs. These TCRs come from a female donor with Graves disease.

This clonotype occurred many times. Here the CDR3 reads CAWSGGANQPQHF. CDR3 bases: TGTGCCTGGAGTGGGGGGGCCAATCAGCCCCAGCATTTT. The chain is built from TRBV30 and TRBJ1-5; D perhaps matches TRBD1 (6 bases). The CDR3 runs to 13 residues. V lost 1 base, J lost 3 bases, and 7 bases lay in between. In germline, CDR1 is GTSNPN, CDR2 SVGIG (reference sequence). Using reference TRBV30 and TRBJ1-5 for the parts outside the CDR3, the full variable domain is SQTIHQWPATLVQPVGSPLSLECTVEGTSNPNLYWYRQAAGRGLQLLFYSVGIGQISSEVPQNLSASRPQDRQFILSSKKLLLSDSGFYLCAWSGGANQPQHFGDGTRLSIL.

This clonotype was seen more than once but under ten times. The chain couples TRBV5-5 to TRBJ2-1; possible D gene TRBD2, 6 bases. CDR1 is SGHKS, CDR2 YYEKEE, per germline (reference sequence). The CDR3 loop spans 15 amino acids. Deletions cut 3 bases from V and 8 bases from J, with 18 bases between. This CDR3 is CASSSRGSVGDEQFF. The CDR3 DNA reads TGTGCCAGCAGCTCCCGGGGGTCAGTGGGGGATGAGCAGTTCTTC.

The rearrangement joins TRBV20-1 to TRBJ2-2, with unresolved D. Germline assignment: CDR1 DFQATT and CDR2 SNEGSKA (reference sequence). V lost 4 bases and J lost 0, with 12 bases in between. The CDR3 is made up of 15 amino acids. As DNA, the CDR3 is TGCAGTGCTACACAGAAAGTGGCGAACACCGGGGAGCTGTTTTTT. Protein: CSATQKVANTGELFF.

This rearrangement joins TRBV20-1 to TRBJ2-3; D call uncertain. Looked up from germline, CDR1 is DFQATT and CDR2 is SNEGSKA (reference sequence). Trimming took 6 bases from V and 0 from J, leaving 13 bases between them. This CDR3 has 14 residues. The CDR3 region has the DNA TGCAGTGCCCTCTTGCGGTCTAGCACAGATACGCAGTATTTT. It encodes CSALLRSSTDTQYF.

The table lists this clonotype with a few counts. The V call is TRBV20-1, the J call TRBJ2-3, with 10 bases matching TRBD1. The CDR3 is 18 amino acids. Trimming removed 6 bases from V and 2 bases from J; junction bases left unmatched: 17. The germline CDR1 and CDR2 sequences are DFQATT and SNEGSKA (reference sequence). CDR3 loop: CSAKARGDRGFLTDTQYF. CDR3 sequence (DNA): TGCAGTGCCAAAGCACGGGGGGACAGGGGTTTTCTCACAGATACGCAGTATTTT.

This clonotype was observed a single time. The gene calls are TRBV7-2 and TRBJ2-1; 9 bases agree with TRBD1. This CDR3 has 16 residues. The junction had 10 bases not matched to a gene; V was cut back by 2 bases and J by 8 bases. From germline, CDR1 is SGHTA and CDR2 FQGNSA. DNA for the CDR3: TGTGCCAGCAGCTTACGAGGTCGGGACAGGGTTGATGAGCAGTTCTTC. Protein product: CASSLRGRDRVDEQFF.

This clonotype was counted many times. J is TRBJ2-7 and V is TRBV6-1, with a tentative D call TRBD2 (6 bases). Germline CDR1 and CDR2: MNHNS and SASEGT. Trimming stripped 6 bases from V and 0 bases from J, with 12 bases between. This CDR3 is built from 14 residues. In DNA form, the CDR3 reads TGTGCCAGCAGACCTAGGGACTTCTCCTACGAGCAGTACTTC. Its protein product is CASRPRDFSYEQYF.

Many counts were recorded for this clonotype. The chain links TRBV28 to TRBJ1-1; D remains ambiguous. Trimming cost V 3 bases and J 3 bases, with 11 bases left between them. Germline V gives CDR1 MDHEN, CDR2 SYDVKM. CDR3 length equals 14 residues. The CDR3 DNA sequence: TGTGCCAGCAGTTTGATGGCCCCAGACACTGAAGCTTTCTTT. It specifies CASSLMAPDTEAFF.

This clonotype has ten or more counts. J is TRBJ1-2 and V is TRBV15; 8 bases map to TRBD1. V shed 0 bases and J 4 bases; nucleotides not matched to a gene: 16. Germline-derived CDR1 and CDR2 are LNHNV and YYDKDF (reference sequence). CDR3 size: 19 residues. CDR3 nucleotides: TGTGCCACCAGCAGAGATCTTGGTACAGGGGCAGGGGGCAGCTATGGCTACACCTTC. This gives the protein CATSRDLGTGAGGSYGYTF.

This chain connects TRBV13 to TRBJ2-4; D is ambiguous. The V end lost 2 bases, the J end lost 0 bases, and 14 bases lay between the germline ends. In germline, CDR1 is PRHDT, CDR2 FYEKMQ (reference sequence). The CDR3 is 17 amino acids. CDR3 in amino acids: CASSLHSENIAKNIQYF. The DNA for the CDR3 is TGTGCCAGCAGCTTACACAGCGAGAATATAGCCAAAAACATTCAGTACTTC.

This clonotype was counted at least ten times. The V call is TRBV11-2, the J call TRBJ2-7, with a tentative D call TRBD1 (6 bases). Trimming stripped 3 bases from V and 2 bases from J, with 11 bases between. The CDR3 has 14 amino acids. Germline V gene sequence: CDR1 SGHAT, CDR2 FQNNGV. CDR3: CASSFEQGTYEQYF. CDR3 in DNA: TGTGCCAGCAGCTTCGAACAGGGTACCTACGAGCAGTACTTC.

This clonotype was observed a few times. This rearrangement joins TRBV6-2 or TRBV6-3 to TRBJ1-1, with D unclear. Per the germline V gene, CDR1 is MNHEY and CDR2 is SVGEGT. V dropped 0 bases and J dropped 6 bases, with 8 bases sitting between them. The CDR3 consists of 13 residues. The CDR3 coding sequence is TGTGCCAGCAGTTACTCGGGCAGGCCTGAAGCTTTCTTT. Translating it yields CASSYSGRPEAFF.

This clonotype was observed many times. The chain employs TRBV30 and TRBJ1-2, with TRBD1 matching over 8 bases. Trimming cost V 3 bases and J 3 bases; bases outside gene matches: 6. In germline, CDR1 is GTSNPN, CDR2 SVGIG (reference sequence). The CDR3 consists of 14 residues. The CDR3 DNA follows: TGTGCCTGGAGCTACAGGGGGTTGTACTATGGCTACACCTTC. Translation: CAWSYRGLYYGYTF.

J is TRBJ2-5 and V is TRBV4-2, with D perhaps TRBD2 (6 bases). V was trimmed by 0 bases and J by 3 bases, leaving 11 bases between them. The CDR3 covers 15 residues. Germline V lookup: CDR1 LGHNA, CDR2 YNFKEQ. CDR3 sequence: CASSQDGREEETQYF. CDR3 in DNA: TGTGCCAGCAGCCAAGATGGTAGGGAGGAAGAGACCCAGTACTTC.

V and J are TRBV20-1 and TRBJ2-3; 9 bases line up with TRBD2. J gave up 4 bases and V 1 base, and 3 bases lay outside the gene matches. The germline V gene encodes CDR1 DFQATT and CDR2 SNEGSKA (reference sequence). CDR3 size: 14 residues. This chain's CDR3 is CSARASGRPDTQYF. CDR3 coding DNA: TGCAGTGCTAGAGCCAGCGGGAGGCCAGATACGCAGTATTTT.

The chain couples TRBV12-3 or TRBV12-4 to TRBJ1-1; the D is unclear. The CDR3 runs 10 residues. V was trimmed by 6 bases and J by 8 bases, leaving 7 bases between them. CDR3 sequence: CASRGPEAFF. The CDR3 DNA reads as TGTGCCAGCAGGGGCCCCGAAGCTTTCTTT.

Ten or more counts support this clonotype. The chain carries TRBV12-3 or TRBV12-4 and TRBJ2-2, with D tentatively TRBD1 (6 bases). CDR3 length: 15 amino acids. V gave up 5 bases and J gave up 7 bases, with 17 bases separating them. The CDR3 region is CASSRSQGYVGELFF. The CDR3 nucleotides read TGTGCCAGCAGTCGTTCACAGGGTTATGTCGGGGAGCTGTTTTTT.

This clonotype occurred a few times. This chain connects TRBV3-1 to TRBJ2-6; D gene unclear. From germline, CDR1 is LGHDT and CDR2 YNNKEL (reference sequence). Trimming cost V 4 bases and J 0 bases, with 7 bases left between them. The CDR3 spans 15 residues. CDR3 residues: CASSRSVSGANVLTF. The CDR3 DNA reads TGTGCCAGCAGCCGAAGCGTCTCTGGGGCCAACGTCCTGACTTTC. Based on the CDR3 plus reference TRBV3-1 and TRBJ2-6, the full variable domain is DTAVSQTPKYLVTQMGNDKSIKCEQNLGHDTMYWYKQDSKKFLKIMFSYNNKELIINETVPNRFSPKSPDKAHLNLHINSLELGDSAVYFCASSRSVSGANVLTFGAGSRLTVL.

The gene calls are TRBV30 and TRBJ2-7; D is unresolved. The CDR3 has 12 residues. CDR1 is GTSNPN, CDR2 SVGIG, per germline (reference sequence). V lost 3 bases, J lost 5 bases, and 11 bases lay in between. Here the CDR3 reads CAWSTSSDEQYF. The CDR3 coding sequence is TGTGCCTGGAGCACCTCTAGTGACGAGCAGTACTTC.

This clonotype was found a few times. The gene calls are TRBV20-1 and TRBJ2-7; 9 bases match TRBD2. Germline V gene data show CDR1 as DFQATT and CDR2 as SNEGSKA (reference sequence). CDR3 length: 14 residues. V lost 6 bases to trimming and J lost 2 bases; unmatched junction nucleotides: 8. In DNA form, the CDR3 reads TGCAGTGCCCGCCCCAGCGGGAGGACCTACGAGCAGTACTTC. Its protein is CSARPSGRTYEQYF.

This clonotype was counted ten times or more. V and J are TRBV28 and TRBJ2-7, with 7 bases that match TRBD2. After removal of 5 bases from V and 2 bases from J, the junction contained 12 bases not matched to a gene. The CDR3 spans 16 residues. The germline CDR1 and CDR2 sequences are MDHEN and SYDVKM. In DNA, the CDR3 is TGTGCCAGCAGTCCCGGGGGGTCCTGGGGCCCCTACGAGCAGTACTTC. Amino acid sequence: CASSPGGSWGPYEQYF.

The rearrangement links TRBV6-1 to TRBJ1-1; D is possibly TRBD1 (6 bases). The V gene lost 7 bases and the J gene lost 1 base, with 10 bases spanning the gap. Germline loops: CDR1 MNHNS, CDR2 SASEGT. The length of the CDR3 is 13 residues. DNA of the CDR3: TGTGCCAGCACTAAAGGGGGGAACACTGAAGCTTTCTTT. It translates to CASTKGGNTEAFF.

This clonotype was observed many times. CDR3 residues: CASSQSLAGALKLFF. CDR3 in DNA: TGTGCCAGCAGCCAATCGTTGGCAGGGGCCCTAAAACTGTTTTTT. The chain is built from TRBV3-1 and TRBJ1-4; TRBD1 might be the D (6 bases). Germline V gene data show CDR1 as LGHDT and CDR2 as YNNKEL (reference sequence). Trimming shortened V by 2 bases and J by 10 bases, and 17 bases separated the two germline ends. The CDR3 has 15 residues. Based on the CDR3 plus reference TRBV3-1 and TRBJ1-4, the full variable domain is DTAVSQTPKYLVTQMGNDKSIKCEQNLGHDTMYWYKQDSKKFLKIMFSYNNKELIINETVPNRFSPKSPDKAHLNLHINSLELGDSAVYFCASSQSLAGALKLFFGSGTQLSVL.